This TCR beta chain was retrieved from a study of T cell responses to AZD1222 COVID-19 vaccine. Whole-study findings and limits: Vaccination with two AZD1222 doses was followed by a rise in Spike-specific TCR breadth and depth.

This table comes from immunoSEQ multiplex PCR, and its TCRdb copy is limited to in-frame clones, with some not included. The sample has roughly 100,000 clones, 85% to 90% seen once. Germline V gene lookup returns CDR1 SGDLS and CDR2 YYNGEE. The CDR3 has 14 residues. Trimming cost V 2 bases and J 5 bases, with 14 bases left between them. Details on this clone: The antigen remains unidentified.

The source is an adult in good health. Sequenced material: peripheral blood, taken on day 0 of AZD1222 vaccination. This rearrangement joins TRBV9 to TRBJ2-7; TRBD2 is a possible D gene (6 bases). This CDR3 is CASSVGGVRDEQYF. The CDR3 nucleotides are TGTGCCAGCAGCGTTGGCGGGGTGAGGGACGAGCAGTACTTC.